The present entry profiles one T cell receptor (beta chain) with its context. There are 13 residues in the CDR3. Per germline, CDR1 SGHRS and CDR2 YFSETQ. V trimming: 6 bases; J trimming: 8 bases; junction bases outside the gene matches: 7. In the original processing: Amplified reference gene primers provided the basis for estimating nucleated cell counts. The protocol was immunoSEQ multiplex PCR, while the TCRdb copy is restricted to in-frame clones and leaves out a portion. D and trimming were read from the DNA, whereas the V and J calls and clone size are those reported in that table. Of approximately 200,000 clones listed, 75% to 90% are singletons. This sample is drawn from a study of blood T cell repertoires in COVID-19. On the study more broadly: Both acute and convalescent COVID-19 samples were obtained from the United States, Italy and Spain.

This TCR was sampled from a human donor with active or convalescent COVID-19. The donor label of this sample is uncertain. Sequenced: peripheral blood. The chain uses TRBV5-1 and TRBJ1-4; TRBD1 matches 7 bases. CDR3 residues: CASNSGGGEKLFF. The CDR3 DNA sequence: TGCGCCAGCAACTCTGGAGGGGGCGAAAAACTGTTTTTT.